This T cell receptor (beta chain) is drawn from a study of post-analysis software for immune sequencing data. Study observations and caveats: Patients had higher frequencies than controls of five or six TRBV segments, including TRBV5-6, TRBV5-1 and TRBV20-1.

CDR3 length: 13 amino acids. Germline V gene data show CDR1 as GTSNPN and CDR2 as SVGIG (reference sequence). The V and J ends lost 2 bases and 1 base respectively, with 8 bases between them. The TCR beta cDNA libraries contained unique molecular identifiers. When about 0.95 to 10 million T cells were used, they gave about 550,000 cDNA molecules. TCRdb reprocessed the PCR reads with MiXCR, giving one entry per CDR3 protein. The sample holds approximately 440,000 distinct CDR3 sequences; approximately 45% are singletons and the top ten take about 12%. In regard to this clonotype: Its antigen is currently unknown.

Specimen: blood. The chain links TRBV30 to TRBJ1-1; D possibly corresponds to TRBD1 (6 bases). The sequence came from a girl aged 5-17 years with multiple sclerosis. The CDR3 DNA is TGTGCCTGGAGTCCGGGACAGAACACTGAAGCTTTCTTT. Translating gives CAWSPGQNTEAFF.